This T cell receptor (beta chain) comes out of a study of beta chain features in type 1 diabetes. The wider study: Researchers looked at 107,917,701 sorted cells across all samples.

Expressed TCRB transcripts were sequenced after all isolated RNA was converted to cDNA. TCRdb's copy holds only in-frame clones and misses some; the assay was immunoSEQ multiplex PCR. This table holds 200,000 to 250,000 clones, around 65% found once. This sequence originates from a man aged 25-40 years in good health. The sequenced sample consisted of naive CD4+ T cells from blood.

The CDR3 DNA follows: TGTGCCTGGAGAGGCGGTTTAGCAGATACGCAGTATTTT. Residues: CAWRGGLADTQYF. This rearrangement joins TRBV30 to TRBJ2-3; D not certain. There are 13 residues in the CDR3. The ends were cut back, 3 bases at V and 4 bases at J, with 11 bases in the middle. Germline V gene lookup returns CDR1 GTSNPN and CDR2 SVGIG (reference sequence). The whole variable domain, remainder taken from reference TRBV30 and TRBJ2-3, is SQTIHQWPATLVQPVGSPLSLECTVEGTSNPNLYWYRQAAGRGLQLLFYSVGIGQISSEVPQNLSASRPQDRQFILSSKKLLLSDSGFYLCAWRGGLADTQYFGPGTRLTVL.